These T cell receptor beta chains were read from a single sample in a study of T cells in Graves' hyperthyroidism and ophthalmopathy. MiXCR, run by TCRdb on the multiplex PCR reads, gives a single entry per CDR3 protein. This table has around 600,000 distinct CDR3 sequences, 13% to 15% appearing once. Source material: blood. These receptors were obtained from a woman aged 50 to 60 with Graves' ophthalmopathy. Each CDR3 is given with its conserved first and last residue. D genes are given only for firm matches. Only some rows state a clone size, as once, few, many or a class for expanded clones.

clone_size	d_call	j_call	v_call	cdr3_aa	cdr3_nt
many	TRBD1	TRBJ2-5	TRBV12-3/TRBV12-4	CASRSGGSQAKTQYF	TGTGCCAGCAGATCAGGGGGCTCTCAGGCGAAGACCCAGTACTTC
NA	TRBD2	TRBJ2-2	TRBV20-1	CSARKEPSGRTGELFF	TGCAGTGCTAGAAAAGAACCTAGCGGGAGGACCGGGGAGCTGTTTTTT
many	NA	TRBJ2-1	TRBV28	CASSFGSGWGRSYNEQFF	TGTGCCAGCAGTTTTGGTAGCGGCTGGGGTAGGTCCTACAATGAGCAGTTCTTC
many	TRBD2	TRBJ2-7	TRBV4-3	CASSQIRLAGVYEQYF	TGCGCCAGCAGCCAAATCCGGCTCGCGGGAGTTTACGAGCAGTACTTC
NA	TRBD1	TRBJ2-3	TRBV29-1	CSVPDRVTLADTQYF	TGCAGCGTGCCCGACAGGGTGACTTTGGCAGATACGCAGTATTTT
NA	TRBD2	TRBJ2-5	TRBV4-1	CASGLVVQYF	TGCGCCAGCGGACTAGTGGTCCAGTACTTC
NA	NA	TRBJ2-1	TRBV30	CASRGDSYNEQFF	TGTGCCAGCAGGGGGGACTCCTACAATGAGCAGTTCTTC
NA	NA	TRBJ2-5	TRBV6-5	CASSSGDRISETQYF	TGTGCCAGCAGTTCCGGGGACCGTATTTCAGAGACCCAGTACTTC
few	TRBD2	TRBJ2-1	TRBV4-3	CASSQDGAGDNEQFF	TGCGCCAGCAGCCAAGATGGAGCGGGAGACAATGAGCAGTTCTTC
NA	TRBD1	TRBJ2-2	TRBV12-3/TRBV12-4	CASSIQGANTGELFF	TGTGCCAGCAGTATACAGGGGGCGAACACCGGGGAGCTGTTTTTT
many	NA	TRBJ2-7	TRBV9	CASSPGPSEQYF	TGTGCCAGCAGCCCCGGACCCAGTGAGCAGTACTTC
few	NA	TRBJ2-1	TRBV6-1	CASSDPGAHSGNEQSF	TGTGCCAGCAGTGATCCCGGGGCTCATAGTGGGAATGAGCAGTCCTTC
NA	NA	TRBJ1-1	TRBV6-6	CASSYPRNGVVNTEAFF	TGTGCCAGCAGTTACCCCCGTAATGGGGTGGTGAACACTGAAGCTTTCTTT
NA	NA	TRBJ1-2	TRBV5-1	CASSFNQALYGYTF	TGCGCCAGCAGCTTTAATCAGGCCCTCTATGGCTACACCTTC
NA	TRBD1	TRBJ2-6	TRBV28	CASTSQGFNVLTF	TGTGCCAGCACCTCACAGGGGTTCAACGTCCTGACTTTC